This T cell receptor beta chain emerged from a study of blood T cell repertoires in COVID-19. Study in general: Italy, Spain and the United States were the sources of the convalescent and acute COVID-19 samples. Sources were T cells, B-cell-depleted T cells, or PBMCs; the material itself was cDNA or gDNA.

The assay was immunoSEQ multiplex PCR, and TCRdb's table has in-frame clones only and misses some. The table lists 310,000 or so clones, around 82% of them singletons. V lost 3 bases and J 7 bases, leaving 18 bases between the germline ends. This CDR3 region has 14 residues. Germline CDR1 and CDR2: GTSNPN and SVGIG (reference sequence). The genes are TRBV30 and TRBJ1-2, with D unresolved. The receptor was derived from a woman aged 45-60 years with acute or convalescent COVID-19. The sequenced sample consisted of peripheral blood. CDR3 in amino acids: CAWRSDPQDAGYTF. CDR3 coding DNA: TGTGCCTGGAGAAGCGACCCCCAAGACGCTGGCTACACCTTC.